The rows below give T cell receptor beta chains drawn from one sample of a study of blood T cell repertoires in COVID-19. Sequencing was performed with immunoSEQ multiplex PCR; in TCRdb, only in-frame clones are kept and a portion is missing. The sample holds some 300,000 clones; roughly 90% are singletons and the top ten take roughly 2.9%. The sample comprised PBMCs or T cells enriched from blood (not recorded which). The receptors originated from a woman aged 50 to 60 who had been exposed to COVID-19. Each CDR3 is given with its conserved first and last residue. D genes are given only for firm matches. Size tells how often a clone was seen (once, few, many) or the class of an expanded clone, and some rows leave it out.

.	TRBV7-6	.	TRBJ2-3	CASSRDTDTQYF	TGTGCCAGCAGCCGAGACACAGATACGCAGTATTTT
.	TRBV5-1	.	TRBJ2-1	CASSTNTGLGEQFF	TGCGCCAGCAGCACTAACACAGGGTTAGGTGAGCAGTTCTTC
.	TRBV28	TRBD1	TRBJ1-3	CASKRQGVDSGNTIYF	TGTGCCAGCAAGCGACAGGGGGTGGACTCTGGAAACACCATATATTTT
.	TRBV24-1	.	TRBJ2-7	CATSEGGAPTPYEQYF	TGTGCCACCAGTGAAGGGGGAGCCCCAACTCCTTACGAGCAGTACTTC
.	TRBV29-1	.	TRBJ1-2	CSVDPNQGYGYTF	TGCAGCGTTGACCCAAACCAGGGCTATGGCTACACCTTC
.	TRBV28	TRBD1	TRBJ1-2	CASSAPGGSYGYTF	TGTGCCAGCAGTGCCCCAGGGGGCAGCTATGGCTACACCTTC
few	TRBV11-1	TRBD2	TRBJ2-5	CASSHFSSGVEETQYF	TGTGCCAGCAGCCATTTCTCGAGCGGGGTAGAAGAGACCCAGTACTTC
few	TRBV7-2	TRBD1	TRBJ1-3	CASSSGQGIGNTIYF	TGTGCCAGCAGCAGCGGACAGGGAATCGGAAACACCATATATTTT
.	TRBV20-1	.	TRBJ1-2	CSASRGQVPSNYGYTF	TGCAGTGCTAGTAGGGGACAAGTCCCTTCTAACTATGGCTACACCTTC
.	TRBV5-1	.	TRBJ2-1	CASSLPAGSNEQFF	TGCGCCAGCAGCTTGCCGGCGGGGAGCAATGAGCAGTTCTTC
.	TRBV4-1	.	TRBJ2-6	CASSQDRGSGANVLTF	TGCGCCAGCAGCCAAGACCGCGGCTCTGGGGCCAACGTCCTGACTTTC
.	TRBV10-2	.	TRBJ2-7	CASTESYEQYF	TGCGCCAGCACGGAGAGCTACGAGCAGTACTTC
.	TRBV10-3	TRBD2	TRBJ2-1	CAIREAGGLFNEQFF	TGTGCCATCAGGGAAGCGGGGGGGCTGTTTAATGAGCAGTTCTTC
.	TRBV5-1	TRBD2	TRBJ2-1	CASSLLAGGYEQFF	TGCGCCAGCAGCTTACTAGCGGGGGGATATGAGCAGTTCTTC
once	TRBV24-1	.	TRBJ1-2	CATSGAGLNGYTF	TGTGCCACCAGTGGGGCAGGGTTGAATGGCTACACCTTC
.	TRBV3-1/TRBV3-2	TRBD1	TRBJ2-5	CASSQRGQGQETQYF	TGTGCCAGCAGCCAAAGGGGACAGGGACAAGAGACCCAGTACTTC
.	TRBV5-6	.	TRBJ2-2	CASSLYEGWELFF	TGTGCCAGCAGCTTGTACGAGGGATGGGAGCTGTTTTTT
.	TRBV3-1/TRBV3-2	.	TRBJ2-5	CASSQGQLQETQYF	TGTGCCAGCAGCCAAGGACAGCTCCAAGAGACCCAGTACTTC
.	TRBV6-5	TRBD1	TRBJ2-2	CASSYSTGSRGGELFF	TGTGCCAGCAGTTACTCGACAGGGTCTCGTGGCGGGGAGCTGTTTTTT
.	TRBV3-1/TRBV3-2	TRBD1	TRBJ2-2	CASNRQGTNTGELFF	TGTGCCAGCAACCGACAGGGGACGAACACCGGGGAGCTGTTTTTT
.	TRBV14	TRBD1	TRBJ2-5	CASGPTGVETQYF	TGTGCCAGCGGTCCGACAGGGGTCGAGACCCAGTACTTC
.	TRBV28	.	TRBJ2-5	CASSRGGRWETQYF	TGTGCCAGCAGTAGGGGGGGCCGCTGGGAGACCCAGTACTTC
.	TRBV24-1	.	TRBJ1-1	CATSDLPQGRDMNTEAFF	TGTGCCACCAGTGATTTGCCTCAGGGAAGGGACATGAACACTGAAGCTTTCTTT
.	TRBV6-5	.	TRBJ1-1	CASSSPGPPGGTEAFF	TGTGCCAGCAGTTCGCCGGGCCCCCCCGGAGGCACTGAAGCTTTCTTT
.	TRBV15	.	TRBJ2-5	CATSRDYEAGQEAQYF	TGTGCCACCAGCAGAGATTACGAGGCGGGGCAAGAGGCCCAGTACTTC
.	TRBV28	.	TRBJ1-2	CASRPTRQTNYGYTF	TGTGCCAGCAGGCCCACACGACAGACTAACTATGGCTACACCTTC
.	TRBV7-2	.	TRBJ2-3	CASSYPDRGTQYF	TGTGCCAGCAGCTACCCAGACAGAGGTACGCAGTATTTT
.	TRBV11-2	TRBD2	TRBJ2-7	CASSPGTSGEGYEQYF	TGTGCCAGCAGCCCTGGGACTAGCGGGGAAGGCTACGAGCAGTACTTC
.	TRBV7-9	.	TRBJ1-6	CASSFGGARIVNSPLHF	TGTGCCAGCAGCTTTGGGGGGGCCAGGATCGTCAATTCACCCCTCCACTTT
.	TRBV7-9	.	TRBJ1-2	CASSSSTGLYGYTF	TGTGCCAGCAGCTCGTCGACAGGTCTCTATGGCTACACCTTC
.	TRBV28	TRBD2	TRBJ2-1	CASKLAGVSDGNEQFF	TGTGCCAGCAAACTAGCGGGGGTCAGCGACGGAAATGAGCAGTTCTTC
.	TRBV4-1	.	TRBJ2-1	CASKGGGHEQFF	TGCGCCAGCAAAGGGGGGGGCCATGAGCAGTTCTTC
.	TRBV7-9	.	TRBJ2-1	CASSFRGNRNEQFF	TGTGCCAGCAGCTTCCGGGGGAACCGCAATGAGCAGTTCTTC
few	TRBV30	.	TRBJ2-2	CAWGRGGELFF	TGTGCCTGGGGCCGAGGAGGGGAGCTGTTTTTT
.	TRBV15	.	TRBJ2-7	CATSADLTDYEQYF	TGTGCCACCAGTGCGGACTTAACCGACTACGAGCAGTACTTC
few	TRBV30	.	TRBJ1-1	CAWRIEIYTEAFF	TGTGCCTGGAGGATAGAAATATATACTGAAGCTTTCTTT
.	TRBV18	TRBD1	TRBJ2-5	CASSLNTGGLETQYF	TGTGCCAGCTCACTCAACACAGGGGGCTTGGAGACCCAGTACTTC
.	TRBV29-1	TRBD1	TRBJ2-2	CSAYLSDRVTGELFF	TGCAGCGCCTACCTTTCGGACAGGGTTACCGGGGAGCTGTTTTTT
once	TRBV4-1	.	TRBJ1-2	CASSQDVGTNNYGYTF	TGCGCCAGCAGCCAAGATGTCGGGACAAATAACTATGGCTACACCTTC
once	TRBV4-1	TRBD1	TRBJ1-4	CASSQDGRDRSNEKLFF	TGCGCCAGCAGCCAAGACGGACGGGACAGGAGTAATGAAAAACTGTTTTTT
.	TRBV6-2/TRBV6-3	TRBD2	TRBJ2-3	CASSYSAGGPGYTQYF	TGTGCCAGCAGTTACTCTGCGGGGGGACCTGGGTATACGCAGTATTTT
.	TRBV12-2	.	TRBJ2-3	CASRLRQGSTDTQYF	TGTGCAAGTCGCCTTAGACAGGGAAGCACAGATACGCAGTATTTT
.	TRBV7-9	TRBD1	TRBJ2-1	CAGEGTGLSYDNEQFF	TGTGCCGGGGAGGGGACAGGGCTCTCATACGACAATGAGCAGTTCTTC
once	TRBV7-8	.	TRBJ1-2	CASSPGGTQNYGYTF	TGTGCCAGCAGCCCCGGGGGGACCCAGAACTATGGCTACACCTTC
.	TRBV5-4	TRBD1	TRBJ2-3	CASSVQGAPTDTQYF	TGTGCCAGCAGCGTCCAGGGGGCGCCCACAGATACGCAGTATTTT